This TCR beta chain was profiled in a study of T cells in localized non-small cell lung cancer (dated by TCRdb to about 2020). Some background on the complete study: T cell repertoires of 236 early-stage NSCLC patients were analyzed, with tumors being compared against uninvolved tumor-adjacent lungs. NSCLC patients had a mean age of approximately 70 years, and 129 were male and around 99 female. The cohort was made up of around 250 treatment-naive NSCLC patients whose localized lung tumors had been resected. Paper-wide results and their limitations: A median of 57 of the top 100 tumor clones turned up in the paired uninvolved adjacent lung, and roughly 30 of those clones also ranked among the top 100 of that same adjacent lung. Longer overall survival was associated with higher blood T cell density, whereas shorter survival was associated with higher adjacent-lung clonality. Because of the exploratory design, TCR variables were selected using unadjusted p-values without false-discovery rate correction. Uninvolved tumor-adjacent lung showed the highest T cell clonality, higher than tumor, which suggests more focused antigenic responses in the uninvolved tumor-adjacent lung. Because multi-region tumor sequencing was not done, intratumor heterogeneity could not be ruled out.

At diagnosis, peripheral blood, uninvolved tumor-adjacent lung and tumor were collected and stored as a combination of fresh-frozen and FFPE material. The immunoSEQ Assay was used to sequence TCR beta CDR3 regions from DNA. Per the original workflow: T cell density was computed as TCR beta template counts normalized to usable DNA estimated by amplifying housekeeping genes. The preseqR package was used to estimate richness by extrapolating to 400,000 templates for PBMC samples and to 120,000 templates for tissue samples. Clonality was defined by subtracting Pielou's evenness from one. Tissue-enriched TCRs were identified by differential abundance testing using productive amino-acid clonotypes, minimum total count 5 and alpha 0.1. The Jaccard Index and the Morisita Overlap Index were used to quantify repertoire overlap between compartments. GLIPH clustered TCR beta CDR3s with public tetramer-defined viral CDR3s; viral motifs required at least three viral sequences plus V-gene enrichment. TCRdb carries this immuneACCESS record with in-frame sequences only. Its versions omit some clonotypes, under half of them owing to an unresolved V gene in the studies checked, with the rest unexplained. V and J calls plus clone size are reproduced from that table; the DNA served to infer D and trimming. The sample table lists roughly 3,800 clones, 25% to 35% of them with a count of one. The ten largest clones take up less than 8.5% of the sample.

Comments on this clone: This clone's antigen is unknown. No qualities accompany the bases; no much larger clone lies one base away.

Counted from cysteine to phenylalanine, this CDR3 has 17 amino acids. Only the CDR3 part of the read is kept: 51 bases, read in frame from the first base. A distance of 13 bases separates the germline ends of V and J, which lose 1 base and 0 bases respectively. From the germline V gene (reference sequence), CDR1 is LNHNV and CDR2 is YYDKDF. The sequenced sample was lung tumor tissue, obtained before any cancer treatment. This TCR was sampled from a man aged 35-75 years with stage I lung adenocarcinoma. This receptor chain uses TRBV15 and TRBJ1-5; the D gene is possibly TRBD1, with 6 bases matching. The DNA sequence is given as TGTGCCACCAGCAGAGGTGACAGGTTCTATAGCAATCAGCCCCAGCATTTT. Its translation reads: CATSRGDRFYSNQPQHF. Joined to the reference TRBV15 and TRBJ1-5 proteins, this CDR3 gives the full variable domain: DAMVIQNPRYQVTQFGKPVTLSCSQTLNHNVMYWYQQKSSQAPKLLFHYYDKDFNNEADTPDNFQSRRPNTSFCFLDIRSPGLGDTAMYLCATSRGDRFYSNQPQHFGDGTRLSIL.